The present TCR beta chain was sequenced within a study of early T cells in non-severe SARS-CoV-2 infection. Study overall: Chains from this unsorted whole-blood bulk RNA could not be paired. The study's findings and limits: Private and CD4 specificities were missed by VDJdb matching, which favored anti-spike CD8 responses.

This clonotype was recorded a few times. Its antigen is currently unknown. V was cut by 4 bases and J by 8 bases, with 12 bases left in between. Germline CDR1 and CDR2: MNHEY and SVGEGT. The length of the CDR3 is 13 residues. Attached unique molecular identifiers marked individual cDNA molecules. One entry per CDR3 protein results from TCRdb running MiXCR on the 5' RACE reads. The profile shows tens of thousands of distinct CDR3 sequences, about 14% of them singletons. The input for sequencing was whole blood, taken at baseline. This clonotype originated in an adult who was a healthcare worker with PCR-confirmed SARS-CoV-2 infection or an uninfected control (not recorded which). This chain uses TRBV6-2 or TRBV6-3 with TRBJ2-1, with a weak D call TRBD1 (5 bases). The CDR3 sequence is CASSLSGLHEQFF. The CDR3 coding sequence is TGTGCCAGCAGTTTGTCAGGGCTGCATGAGCAGTTCTTC.